The 18 T cell receptor beta chains given below trace back to one sample, sequenced in a study of T cells after yellow fever vaccination. In TCRdb, the 5' RACE reads were re-called with MiXCR into one record per CDR3 protein. The sample lists 250,000 to 400,000 distinct CDR3 sequences, approximately 4% seen once, with approximately 19% in the top ten. The source was PBMCs, collected 15 days after the yellow fever booster vaccination. All receptors come from a man in his late teens or twenties who received the YFV17D yellow fever vaccine.

This clonotype was seen many times. The V and J genes are TRBV7-9 and TRBJ2-7; tentatively, D is TRBD1 (6 bases). The CDR3 length is 14 residues. Germline CDR1 reads SEHNR; CDR2 reads FQNEAQ (reference sequence). V dropped 5 bases and J dropped 0 bases, with 11 bases sitting between them. The CDR3 reads CASSQDRDSYEQYV. The CDR3, as DNA: TGTGCCAGCAGCCAGGACAGAGACTCCTACGAGCAGTACGTC.

This clonotype was seen a handful of times. The chain employs TRBV6-5 and TRBJ2-1; 8 nucleotides align to TRBD2. The V gene's germline CDR1 is MNHEY and CDR2 SVGAGI. Trimming at V came to 2 bases and at J to 9 bases, leaving 15 bases not matched to a gene. CDR3 length: 17 amino acids. The chain's CDR3 is CASSYGAGALLFAEQFF. The CDR3 bases are TGTGCCAGCAGTTACGGAGCGGGGGCCCTGCTCTTCGCTGAGCAGTTCTTC.

The table lists this clonotype with a few counts. This sequence joins TRBV20-1 and TRBJ1-1; D ambiguous. The CDR3 sequence is 11 residues long. V lost 4 bases to trimming and J lost 6 bases, with 9 bases between them. CDR1 DFQATT and CDR2 SNEGSKA come from the germline V gene (reference sequence). For the CDR3, the DNA is TGCAGTGCTATGAGCGACTCTGAAGCTTTCTTT. This sequence encodes CSAMSDSEAFF.

This chain joins TRBV12-3 or TRBV12-4 and TRBJ2-5, with D possibly being TRBD2 (5 bases). The CDR3 sequence is 14 residues long. V lost 5 bases to trimming and J lost 5 bases, with 15 bases between them. The DNA of the CDR3 is TGTGCCAGCAGTCAGATCGGGATAGGCGAGACCCAGTACTTC. Amino acids: CASSQIGIGETQYF.

This clonotype was detected many times. The chain is built from TRBV27 and TRBJ2-7; TRBD2 might be the D (5 bases). Trimming cost V 11 bases and J 0 bases, with 29 bases left between them. CDR3 length: 18 residues. CDR1 is MNHEY, CDR2 SMNVEV, per germline (reference sequence). CDR3 in DNA: TGTGCCGCGCGGCCGTTAGAGCGGACGGCAGGCAGCTCCTACGAGCAGTACGTC. Protein sequence: CAARPLERTAGSSYEQYV.

This clonotype was found many times. V and J are TRBV24-1 and TRBJ1-3; no reliable D call. The germline V gene encodes CDR1 KGHDR and CDR2 SFDVKD. Deletions cut 9 bases from V and 2 bases from J, with 10 bases between. The CDR3 runs to 13 residues. CDR3 in amino acids: CATQKAPGNTIYF. The DNA for the CDR3 is TGTGCCACCCAGAAGGCCCCTGGAAACACCATATATTTT.

This clonotype has a handful of counts. CDR3 region: CASSYRQLRAQRLNQPQHF. CDR3 in DNA: TGTGCCAGCAGTTATCGACAGTTAAGAGCCCAACGGTTAAATCAGCCCCAGCATTTT. The chain links TRBV6-2 or TRBV6-3 to TRBJ1-5, with D perhaps matching TRBD1 (5 bases). Germline V gene data show CDR1 as MNHEY and CDR2 as SVGEGT. V was pared by 3 bases and J by 4 bases, with 25 bases between. This CDR3 spans 19 amino acids.

The V call is TRBV20-1, the J call TRBJ2-3, with a tentative D call TRBD2 (5 bases). There are 12 residues in the CDR3. Between the trimmed V and J ends, which lost 3 bases and 6 bases, there was a span of 10 bases. CDR1 and CDR2 from the germline V gene are DFQATT and SNEGSKA (reference sequence). This CDR3 reads CSASQREDTQYF. The CDR3 DNA follows: TGCAGTGCTAGTCAAAGGGAGGATACGCAGTATTTT.

This clonotype was seen repeatedly, ten times or more. The chain combines TRBV4-1 with TRBJ2-1; possibly TRBD1 for D (5 bases). Trimming removed 4 bases from V and 3 bases from J, with 10 bases in between. Germline V gene data show CDR1 as MGHRA and CDR2 as YSYEKL. The CDR3 has 14 residues. The CDR3 bases are TGCGCCAGCAGCCGCGACGACAGCTACAATGAGCAGTTCTTC. This translates into CASSRDDSYNEQFF.

The table lists this clonotype with a few counts. One end of the junction varies from germline; a read error may be responsible. The chain has TRBV7-7 and TRBJ2-1; D is undetermined. The CDR3 spans 14 residues. Germline V lookup: CDR1 SSHAT, CDR2 FNYEAQ (reference sequence). DNA of the CDR3: TGTGCTAGCAGCTTAGACCGAAAATACAATGAGCAGTTCTTC. It yields the protein CASSLDRKYNEQFF.

This clonotype was counted at least ten times. The J gene is TRBJ1-4, the V gene TRBV15; 8 positions match TRBD1. The CDR3 is 15 residues long. The J segment lost 5 bases and the V segment lost 5 bases, leaving 7 bases of the junction unmatched. CDR1 and CDR2 (germline): LNHNV, YYDKDF (reference sequence). The CDR3 DNA is TGTGCCACCAGCGAGAACAGGGGGGGAAATGAAAAACTGTTTTTT. As protein: CATSENRGGNEKLFF.

The gene calls are TRBV5-1 and TRBJ2-3; D is uncertain. The CDR3 consists of 11 residues. The V and J ends lost 5 bases and 6 bases respectively, with 7 bases between them. In germline, CDR1 is SGHRS, CDR2 YFSETQ. CDR3 sequence reads: CASRDGDTQYF. As DNA, the CDR3 is TGCGCCAGCAGGGACGGCGATACGCAGTATTTT.

This clonotype was seen at least ten times. The chain combines TRBV6-5 with TRBJ1-1; D not certain. Trimming pared 2 bases from V and 1 base from J, leaving 11 bases between. The CDR3 spans 15 residues. Germline CDR1 is MNHEY and CDR2 is SVGAGI. In nucleotides, the CDR3 is TGTGCCAGCAGTTACGGTAGGGAGGGGAACACTGAAGCTTTCTTT. Amino acids: CASSYGREGNTEAFF.

This clonotype has a count of ten or more. The chain joins TRBV12-3 or TRBV12-4 to TRBJ2-5; D is undetermined. Deletions cut 4 bases from V and 5 bases from J, with 5 bases between. The CDR3 is 11 residues long. CDR3 protein: CASSSEETQYF. The CDR3 bases are TGTGCCAGCAGTTCCGAGGAGACCCAGTACTTC.

This clonotype turned up a few times. The J gene is TRBJ1-2, the V gene TRBV7-2, with D possibly TRBD1 on 5 matching bases. CDR3 size: 15 residues. Germline V gene lookup returns CDR1 SGHTA and CDR2 FQGNSA. Trimming stripped 4 bases from V and 0 bases from J, with 12 bases between. CDR3 sequence (DNA): TGTGCCAGCAGCTCCCAGGACAACCCTAACTATGGCTACACCTTC. Amino acid sequence: CASSSQDNPNYGYTF.

In nucleotides, the CDR3 is TGTGCCAGCAGCTCAATAGGACAGCGCGAGCAGTACTTC. This translates into CASSSIGQREQYF. This chain uses TRBV11-2 with TRBJ2-7, with D possibly matching TRBD1 (6 bases). V was trimmed by 4 bases and J by 6 bases, leaving 13 bases between them. Germline CDR1 SGHAT, CDR2 FQNNGV. The CDR3 length is 13 residues.

This clonotype was seen many times. The chain links TRBV10-3 to TRBJ1-2; the match to TRBD1 covers 7 bases. The CDR3 sequence is 14 residues long. The ends lost 5 bases at V and 2 bases at J; junction bases unmatched: 5. CDR1 is ENHRY and CDR2 is SYGVKD in the germline V gene. The chain's CDR3 is CAISQTQGNYGYTF. Here the CDR3 DNA reads TGTGCCATCAGTCAAACACAGGGGAACTATGGCTACACCTTC.

The V and J genes are TRBV9 and TRBJ2-5; possibly TRBD1 for D (6 bases). The V end lost 3 bases, the J end lost 2 bases, and 11 bases lay between the germline ends. Per the germline V gene, CDR1 is SGDLS and CDR2 is YYNGEE. This CDR3 region has 14 residues. In DNA form, the CDR3 reads TGTGCCAGCAGCGCACAGGGTTTACAAGAGACCCAGTACTTC. Amino acids: CASSAQGLQETQYF.